The entry that follows covers one TCR beta chain sequence. Its antigen remains unidentified. CDR3 length: 13 amino acids. Germline CDR1 reads MNHEY; CDR2 reads SVGAGI. V lost 8 bases, J lost 3 bases, and 8 bases lay in between. The researchers produced TCR beta cDNA from around 0.5 ug total RNA with a constant-region primer. Construction of TCR beta libraries relied on three successive nested multiplex PCR rounds employing slightly modified ARM-PCR. Researchers ran the first two PCR rounds for 10 cycles each with TRBV1-TRBV30 forward primers and a C-beta reverse primer. One entry per CDR3 protein results from TCRdb running MiXCR on the multiplex PCR reads. The sample includes roughly 48,000 distinct CDR3 sequences, over 65% seen only once; the top ten take roughly 24%. These data come from a study of tumor-infiltrating lymphocytes in primary liver carcinoma. It was from roughly 20-30 mg of unsorted bulk tissue that RNA and DNA were co-extracted. Surgical resection was the treatment these patients received for primary liver carcinoma. Every single tumor sample held over 75% viable tumor cells.

Broader study findings: Only about 7-25% of top clones showed up in all five tumor regions. Tumor specimens were characterized by a significantly higher top-250-clone fraction than blood (p = 0.039).

The receptor was derived from a man aged 35 to 55 with primary liver carcinoma and hepatitis B virus infection. The chain uses TRBV6-5 and TRBJ1-6; D possibly corresponds to TRBD1 (5 bases). Sequenced input: liver tumor tissue from sampling region 3. Subset here: tumor region T3, left-lateral pole. CDR3 loop: CASGACYNSPLHF. CDR3 sequence (DNA): TGTGCCAGCGGGGCTTGCTATAATTCACCCCTCCACTTT.